The 26 T cell receptor beta chains presented below share a single source sample, sequenced in a study of shared clonotypes between healthy human individuals. The assay was immunoSEQ multiplex PCR, and TCRdb's table has in-frame clones only and misses some. The table has around 2.1 million clones, about 92% seen once. CD8 cells classed as naive were CD45RO-negative and positively selected for CCR7, excluding terminally differentiated effector memory CD45RA+ cells. Sequenced material: naive CD8+ T cells from PBMCs. These receptor sequences come from a man younger than 35 in good health. Some clones in this sample may be carry-over from other donors' samples.

The rearrangement uses TRBV9 and TRBJ2-1, with TRBD2 matching 8 bases. CDR1 is SGDLS and CDR2 is YYNGEE in the germline V gene. The CDR3 totals 16 residues. V lost 4 bases to trimming and J lost 0 bases; unmatched junction nucleotides: 6. CDR3 loop: CASSSGRGDSYNEQFF. CDR3 sequence (DNA): TGTGCCAGCAGCTCCGGGCGGGGGGACTCCTACAATGAGCAGTTCTTC.

This rearrangement joins TRBV6-1 to TRBJ1-3; D uncertain. Germline loops: CDR1 MNHNS, CDR2 SASEGT. Deletions cut 3 bases from V and 0 bases from J, with 9 bases between. This CDR3 has 15 amino acids. DNA of the CDR3: TGTGCCAGCAGTGAGTCGGTCTTCTCTGGAAACACCATATATTTT. This codes for CASSESVFSGNTIYF.

The chain combines TRBV6-5 with TRBJ1-5; 9 bases are shared with TRBD1. This CDR3 comprises 15 residues. In germline, CDR1 is MNHEY, CDR2 SVGAGI. V was pared by 2 bases and J by 7 bases, with 6 bases of the junction left unmatched. CDR3: CASSYTGQGGQPQHF. The CDR3 DNA sequence: TGTGCCAGCAGTTACACGGGACAGGGAGGGCAGCCCCAGCATTTT.

The chain uses TRBV11-1 and TRBJ1-1; possibly TRBD1 for D (5 bases). Trimming stripped 6 bases from V and 4 bases from J, with 9 bases between. The CDR3 extends over 12 amino acids. In germline, CDR1 is SGHAT, CDR2 FQDESV (reference sequence). CDR3 loop: CASRGGTTEAFF. CDR3 sequence (DNA): TGTGCCAGCAGGGGGGGAACCACTGAAGCTTTCTTT.

The chain employs TRBV10-3 and TRBJ1-4; D is uncertain. Per germline, CDR1 ENHRY and CDR2 SYGVKD. Trimming stripped 4 bases from V and 5 bases from J, with 5 bases between. This CDR3 has 12 residues. The CDR3 region has the DNA TGTGCCATCAGTGCCCCCAATGAAAAACTGTTTTTT. Protein: CAISAPNEKLFF.

The chain recombines TRBV30 with TRBJ2-7; D may be TRBD2 (7 bases). V was shortened by 1 base and J by 2 bases, with 15 bases between the two germline ends. CDR3 length: 15 amino acids. The germline V gene encodes CDR1 GTSNPN and CDR2 SVGIG (reference sequence). CDR3 amino acids: CAWSAGAGAAYEQYF. The CDR3 DNA follows: TGTGCCTGGAGTGCCGGGGCGGGGGCGGCCTACGAGCAGTACTTC.

The chain recombines TRBV4-2 with TRBJ1-1, with a weak D call TRBD1 (5 bases). This CDR3 has 17 residues. Trimming shortened V by 0 bases and J by 4 bases, and 18 bases separated the two germline ends. Germline CDR1 is LGHNA and CDR2 is YNFKEQ. CDR3 loop: CASSQDLAPQGATEAFF. Here the CDR3 DNA reads TGTGCCAGCAGCCAAGATTTGGCCCCTCAAGGGGCCACTGAAGCTTTCTTT.

J is TRBJ2-7 and V is TRBV7-2; possibly TRBD1 or TRBD2 for D (5 bases each). The ends were cut back, 5 bases at V and 7 bases at J, with 21 bases in the middle. CDR1 is SGHTA and CDR2 is FQGNSA in the germline V gene. The CDR3 covers 15 residues. This CDR3 reads CASSPTVGPLGEQYF. In nucleotides, the CDR3 is TGTGCCAGCAGCCCCACGGTGGGACCCCTAGGGGAGCAGTACTTC. The variable domain in full, with the rest retrieved from reference TRBV7-2 and TRBJ2-7, is GAGVSQSPSNKVTEKGKDVELRCDPISGHTALYWYRQSLGQGLEFLIYFQGNSAPDKSGLPSDRFSAERTGGSVSTLTIQRTQQEDSAVYLCASSPTVGPLGEQYFGPGTRLTVT.

V is TRBV5-4 and J is TRBJ1-1; D gene unclear. Trimming stripped 2 bases from V and 5 bases from J, with 19 bases between. The CDR3 totals 16 residues. Germline values: CDR1 SGHNT, CDR2 YYREEE (reference sequence). CDR3 amino acids: CASSLVTSAIGTEAFF. The DNA for the CDR3 is TGTGCCAGCAGCTTAGTTACGTCCGCTATTGGAACTGAAGCTTTCTTT.

This clone was detected only once. The chain uses TRBV28 and TRBJ1-2; TRBD1 might be the D (5 bases). CDR1 is MDHEN and CDR2 is SYDVKM in the germline V gene. The length of the CDR3 is 14 residues. Trimming removed 6 bases from V and 11 bases from J, with 22 bases in between. CDR3 in amino acids: CASSTHLGAARYTF. Here the CDR3 DNA reads TGTGCCAGCAGCACTCACCTTGGGGCAGCGAGATACACCTTC.

The J gene is TRBJ2-2, the V gene TRBV7-7; 11 nucleotides agree with TRBD1. Germline loops: CDR1 SSHAT, CDR2 FNYEAQ (reference sequence). The V and J ends lost 5 bases and 6 bases, in that order; junction bases with no gene match: 8. The CDR3 covers 16 residues. The CDR3 region has the DNA TGTGCCAGCAGCCTACAGGACAGGGGGCATGCCGGGGAGCTGTTTTTT. Protein product: CASSLQDRGHAGELFF.

This rearrangement joins TRBV10-3 to TRBJ1-2, with D tentatively TRBD1 (5 bases). The V gene's germline CDR1 is ENHRY and CDR2 SYGVKD. The CDR3 spans 17 residues. V lost 10 bases and J lost 4, with 28 bases in between. CDR3 in DNA: TGTGCCACCGGCCCACCTCGGCGGGGGGATGGAAGCTATGGCTACACCTTC. Translating gives CATGPPRRGDGSYGYTF.

The J gene is TRBJ1-1, the V gene TRBV7-8; the D is unclear. The CDR3 is made up of 13 amino acids. Germline assignment: CDR1 SGHVS and CDR2 FQNEAQ. V shed 4 bases and J shed 6 bases, with 12 bases lying between them. CDR3 sequence (DNA): TGTGCCAGCAGCTCCCCGGACGGATCTGAAGCTTTCTTT. Translated, it gives CASSSPDGSEAFF.

This chain connects TRBV6-1 to TRBJ2-7, with D possibly TRBD2 on 6 matching bases. V was clipped by 2 bases and J by 5 bases, with 7 bases between them. CDR3 length equals 12 residues. Per the germline V gene, CDR1 is MNHNS and CDR2 is SASEGT. The CDR3 coding sequence is TGTGCCAGCAGTGAAACTAGCCACGAGCAGTACTTC. This encodes CASSETSHEQYF.

The V gene is TRBV6-5, the J gene TRBJ2-2; D may correspond to TRBD1 or TRBD2 (6 bases each). Germline CDR1 and CDR2: MNHEY and SVGAGI. The CDR3 extends over 15 amino acids. Trimming removed 7 bases from V and 0 bases from J, with 12 bases in between. The CDR3 DNA follows: TGTGCCAGCAAGGGGGGCAGGACGAACACCGGGGAGCTGTTTTTT. As protein: CASKGGRTNTGELFF.

The CDR3: CASSYRTGIDQPQHF. CDR3 nucleotide sequence: TGTGCCAGCAGTTACCGGACAGGGATCGATCAGCCCCAGCATTTT. The V gene is TRBV6-5, the J gene TRBJ1-5; TRBD1 agrees at 8 bases. The CDR3 runs 15 residues. Germline V gives CDR1 MNHEY, CDR2 SVGAGI. V lost 2 bases to trimming and J lost 5 bases; unmatched junction nucleotides: 5.

The V and J genes are TRBV28 and TRBJ1-1; 11 positions match TRBD1. CDR1 is MDHEN and CDR2 is SYDVKM in the germline V gene. The CDR3 extends over 15 amino acids. CDR3 region: CASGQGGSMNTEAFF. CDR3 in DNA: TGTGCATCGGGACAGGGGGGTTCAATGAACACTGAAGCTTTCTTT.

The rearrangement uses TRBV9 and TRBJ2-3; 13 bases line up with TRBD2. Germline V lookup: CDR1 SGDLS, CDR2 YYNGEE. J was trimmed by 5 bases and V by 3 bases; bases with no gene match: 9. This CDR3 is 17 amino acids long. The CDR3 DNA reads as TGTGCCAGCAGCGCCCGGACTAGCGGGAGTGGCAGAGATACGCAGTATTTT. Amino acid sequence: CASSARTSGSGRDTQYF.

This clone was counted a few times. This chain uses TRBV6-6 with TRBJ1-2; D is perhaps TRBD1 (6 bases). Per germline, CDR1 MNHNY and CDR2 SVGAGI (reference sequence). The V end lost 8 bases, the J end lost 3 bases, and 13 bases lay between the germline ends. The CDR3 extends over 13 amino acids. Here the CDR3 reads CASLETGYYGYTF. The CDR3 region has the DNA TGTGCCAGCCTTGAGACAGGATACTATGGCTACACCTTC.

V gene TRBV23-1 combines with J gene TRBJ1-3, with D uncertain. TRBV23-1 is recorded as an ORF, its role being uncertain. V was shortened by 0 bases and J by 5 bases, with 5 bases between the two germline ends. The CDR3 has 13 amino acids. The CDR3, as DNA: TGCGCCAGCAGTCAATCGAGGAGAAACACCATATATTTT. As protein: CASSQSRRNTIYF.

The rearrangement links TRBV27 to TRBJ2-1; 7 bases map to TRBD2. The CDR3 runs to 15 residues. Germline-derived CDR1 and CDR2 are MNHEY and SMNVEV (reference sequence). The junction had 6 bases not matched to a gene; V was cut back by 2 bases and J by 5 bases. CDR3 DNA sequence: TGTGCCAGCAGTTTAACGGGAGGTTGGAACAATGAGCAGTTCTTC. It encodes CASSLTGGWNNEQFF.

This chain links TRBV30 with TRBJ1-5; D ambiguous. Per the germline V gene, CDR1 is GTSNPN and CDR2 is SVGIG (reference sequence). The CDR3 spans 15 residues. Trimming stripped 1 base from V and 6 bases from J, with 16 bases between. The CDR3 region has the DNA TGTGCCTGGAGTGCTTCCTCCTGGGAGGGTCAGCCCCAGCATTTT. Translated, it gives CAWSASSWEGQPQHF.

The chain combines TRBV27 with TRBJ2-4; unclear D gene. Germline V gives CDR1 MNHEY, CDR2 SMNVEV (reference sequence). The CDR3 contains 15 residues. V lost 3 bases to trimming and J lost 0 bases, with 9 bases between them. Written as DNA, the CDR3 is TGTGCCAGCAGTTTTGGCGTACTAGCCAAAAACATTCAGTACTTC. Its protein is CASSFGVLAKNIQYF.

This clone was recorded once. This chain links TRBV11-3 with TRBJ2-7; 10 nucleotides align to TRBD2. This CDR3 has 15 residues. From germline, CDR1 is SGHNT and CDR2 YENEEA. V shed 5 bases and J 3 bases; nucleotides not matched to a gene: 7. CDR3 loop: CASSLASGSLYEQYF. In DNA, the CDR3 is TGTGCCAGCAGCCTGGCTAGCGGGAGTCTCTACGAGCAGTACTTC.

Points on this clone: A read error may account for a junction end that differs from germline. The chain uses TRBV30 and TRBJ1-1; D uncertain. CDR3 size: 12 residues. CDR1 and CDR2 (germline): GTSNPN, SVGIG (reference sequence). CDR3 nucleotides: TGTGCCTGGAGTTTGATCCGTCCTGAGGCTTTCTTT. Residues: CAWSLIRPEAFF.

The chain joins TRBV29-1 to TRBJ2-1; TRBD2 matches at 8 bases. This CDR3 is 16 amino acids long. Germline CDR1 and CDR2: SQVTM and ANQGSEA. V gave up 4 bases and J gave up 0 bases; unmatched junction bases: 8. The CDR3 loop reads CSVVLASGFSYNEQFF. In nucleotides, the CDR3 is TGCAGCGTTGTGTTGGCTAGCGGGTTCTCCTACAATGAGCAGTTCTTC.